The 21 T cell receptor beta chains below all came from one sample that was sequenced in a study of naive and memory T cell subsets. An equimolar mix of two oligonucleotides served as the beta constant-region primer for TRBC1 and TRBC2. Four rounds of PCR amplified the ligated cDNA using nested alpha and beta constant-region primers plus SP2. Each CDR3 protein is one row after TCRdb ran MiXCR on the UMI-ligation and nested PCR reads. This table has some 82,000 distinct CDR3 sequences, 9% appearing once. The sample taken for sequencing was naive CD8+ T cells from blood. Every receptor here comes from a human donor in good health.

This clonotype has a count of ten or more. The gene calls are TRBV6-2 or TRBV6-3 and TRBJ2-7; D gene ambiguous. CDR1 and CDR2 from the germline V gene are MNHEY and SVGEGT. V lost 4 bases, J lost 0 bases, and 10 bases lay in between. The CDR3 runs to 14 residues. CDR3 residues: CASSSVSDSYEQYF. The CDR3 DNA sequence: TGTGCCAGCAGTTCGGTGAGCGACTCCTACGAGCAGTACTTC.

This clonotype has more than one count but fewer than ten. This chain connects TRBV7-8 to TRBJ2-1; TRBD2 matches at 8 bases. J was trimmed by 12 bases and V by 4 bases; bases with no gene match: 2. Germline-derived CDR1 and CDR2 are SGHVS and FQNEAQ. The CDR3 is made up of 11 amino acids. The CDR3 loop is CASSSGGGQFF. The CDR3 nucleotides read TGTGCCAGCAGCTCGGGGGGGGGGCAGTTCTTC.

The chain has TRBV7-2 and TRBJ2-7; D ambiguous. Trimming left V 2 bases short and J 2 bases short, with 7 bases between. The germline V gene encodes CDR1 SGHTA and CDR2 FQGNSA. The CDR3 is made up of 13 amino acids. The CDR3 DNA sequence: TGTGCCAGCAGCTTAAGCACGACCTACGAGCAGTACTTC. It yields the protein CASSLSTTYEQYF.

This clonotype was observed at least ten times. The chain carries TRBV29-1 and TRBJ2-1, with D possibly matching TRBD2 (6 bases). The germline CDR1 and CDR2 sequences are SQVTM and ANQGSEA. The CDR3 contains 14 residues. Deletions cut 4 bases from V and 5 bases from J, with 15 bases between. CDR3 sequence (DNA): TGCAGCGTTGGCGGGCGGGGCGCAGACAATGAGCAGTTCTTC. Translation gives CSVGGRGADNEQFF.

The chain has TRBV25-1 and TRBJ2-7, with 9 nucleotides matching TRBD2. This CDR3 region has 16 residues. The J segment lost 4 bases and the V segment lost 2 bases, leaving 9 bases of the junction unmatched. Germline loops: CDR1 MGHDK, CDR2 SYGVNS. CDR3 sequence reads: CASSESLAGVGYEQYF. CDR3 bases: TGTGCCAGCAGTGAAAGCTTAGCGGGAGTAGGGTACGAGCAGTACTTC.

This clonotype was detected only a few times. J is TRBJ2-5 and V is TRBV20-1, with TRBD2 identical over 8 bases. The V gene's germline CDR1 is DFQATT and CDR2 SNEGSKA (reference sequence). V dropped 3 bases and J dropped 4; count of bases not matched to a gene: 4. The CDR3 is 13 residues long. The CDR3 DNA reads as TGCAGTGCTAGCGGGAGGGCCGCAGAGACCCAGTACTTC. Its translation is CSASGRAAETQYF.

This clonotype has a count of ten or more. The V gene is TRBV20-1, the J gene TRBJ1-5; 7 bases are a match to TRBD1. Trimming at V came to 3 bases and at J to 0 bases, leaving 11 bases not matched to a gene. Germline values: CDR1 DFQATT, CDR2 SNEGSKA (reference sequence). The CDR3 length is 17 residues. Written as DNA, the CDR3 is TGCAGTGCTAGGCCCGGGACAGATACTTATAGCAATCAGCCCCAGCATTTT. It yields the protein CSARPGTDTYSNQPQHF.

This clonotype was found many times. V is TRBV27 and J is TRBJ1-5; D unresolved. V lost 5 bases and J lost 4, with 18 bases in between. This CDR3 has 16 residues. From germline, CDR1 is MNHEY and CDR2 SMNVEV (reference sequence). The CDR3 loop reads CASSPYGRLPNQPQHF. CDR3 DNA: TGTGCCAGCAGTCCATATGGTCGGCTACCTAATCAGCCCCAGCATTTT.

V is TRBV2 and J is TRBJ2-3, with D tentatively TRBD2 (6 bases). The CDR3 is 14 residues long. The V gene lost 0 bases and the J gene lost 6 bases, with 10 bases spanning the gap. Germline V gene lookup returns CDR1 SNHLY and CDR2 FYNNEI. The CDR3 DNA sequence: TGTGCCAGCAGTGAAGCTACTAGCAGGGATACGCAGTATTTT. Protein sequence: CASSEATSRDTQYF.

This clonotype was detected only a few times. V usage is TRBV2 and J usage is TRBJ2-1, with 10 nucleotides matching TRBD2. This CDR3 spans 16 amino acids. With V trimmed by 4 bases and J by 8 bases, 11 bases remained unmatched. Germline-derived CDR1 and CDR2 are SNHLY and FYNNEI. This CDR3 reads CASSVWLASGSDEQFF. CDR3 coding DNA: TGTGCCAGCAGTGTATGGTTGGCTAGCGGGAGCGATGAGCAGTTCTTC.

A word on this clonotype: A much more abundant neighbour one base away suggests this may be a read error. V gene TRBV7-9 combines with J gene TRBJ2-3; no reliable D call. The CDR3 spans 14 residues. V lost 4 bases and J 1 base, leaving 9 bases between the germline ends. In germline, CDR1 is SEHNR, CDR2 FQNEAQ (reference sequence). DNA of the CDR3: TGTGCCAGCAGCTGGAACAAGCGCACAGATACGCAGTATTTT. This gives the protein CASSWNKRTDTQYF.

This chain connects TRBV7-8 to TRBJ1-5; D is unclear. CDR1 SGHVS and CDR2 FQNEAQ come from the germline V gene. V was clipped by 5 bases and J by 0 bases, with 2 bases between them. CDR3 length: 12 residues. The CDR3, as DNA: TGTGCCAGCAGCGCTAGCAATCAGCCCCAGCATTTT. It translates to CASSASNQPQHF.

This clonotype was found a few times. The chain is built from TRBV4-1 and TRBJ1-4; a weak D match, TRBD1 (5 bases). There are 15 residues in the CDR3. Germline loops: CDR1 MGHRA, CDR2 YSYEKL. Trimming stripped 0 bases from V and 5 bases from J, with 10 bases between. For the CDR3, the DNA is TGCGCCAGCAGCCAAGAGGCAGGGAGGAATGAAAAACTGTTTTTT. It translates to CASSQEAGRNEKLFF.

This clonotype was observed many times. The V call is TRBV5-4, the J call TRBJ2-5, with D unresolved. Germline lookup yields CDR1 SGHNT and CDR2 YYREEE (reference sequence). V was shortened by 0 bases and J by 5 bases, with 11 bases between the two germline ends. This CDR3 region has 14 residues. This CDR3 is CASSLVGQEETQYF. The CDR3 coding sequence is TGTGCCAGCAGCTTGGTAGGGCAGGAGGAGACCCAGTACTTC. The whole variable domain, filled in from reference TRBV5-4 and TRBJ2-5, reads ETGVTQSPTHLIKTRGQQVTLRCSSQSGHNTVSWYQQALGQGPQFIFQYYREEENGRGNFPPRFSGLQFPNYSSELNVNALELDDSALYLCASSLVGQEETQYFGPGTRLLVL.

This clonotype occurred a few times. The chain carries TRBV2 and TRBJ2-3, with 9 bases aligning to TRBD2. The CDR3 contains 15 residues. V shed 5 bases, J shed 3 bases, and the junction held 6 bases outside the gene matches. Germline values: CDR1 SNHLY, CDR2 FYNNEI. The CDR3 reads CASSNSGRLTDTQYF. In nucleotides, the CDR3 is TGTGCCAGCAGTAATAGCGGGAGACTGACAGATACGCAGTATTTT.

This clonotype was detected many times. The J gene is TRBJ2-4, the V gene TRBV9; D unclear. Per germline, CDR1 SGDLS and CDR2 YYNGEE. Trimming removed 1 base at V and 7 bases at J, with 15 bases between. The CDR3 is 15 amino acids. The CDR3 nucleotides are TGTGCCAGCAGCGTAAAGCCCGACCTGGGGAACATTCAGTACTTC. Amino acid sequence: CASSVKPDLGNIQYF.

This rearrangement joins TRBV14 to TRBJ2-5, with 9 bases matching TRBD2. J was trimmed by 4 bases and V by 5 bases; bases with no gene match: 5. The CDR3 contains 14 residues. The germline V gene has CDR1 SGHDN and CDR2 FVKESK. CDR3 DNA: TGTGCCAGCAGCATGCTAGCGGGAAGAGAGACCCAGTACTTC. Its translation: CASSMLAGRETQYF.

V is TRBV29-1 and J is TRBJ2-7; no clear D. Trimming removed 7 bases at V and 3 bases at J, with 16 bases between. CDR1 and CDR2 (germline): SQVTM, ANQGSEA. CDR3 length: 13 residues. CDR3 bases: TGCAGCGAGCGTGGGAACCTTTTCTACGAGCAGTACTTC. Its translation is CSERGNLFYEQYF.

A word on this clonotype: This could be a read error, since a much larger clone is one nucleotide away. V is TRBV14 and J is TRBJ2-7; possible D gene TRBD2, 6 bases. Germline V gene data show CDR1 as SGHDN and CDR2 as FVKESK. V lost 0 bases, J lost 5 bases, and 8 bases lay in between. This CDR3 comprises 13 residues. This chain's CDR3 is CASSQDSGDEQYF. The DNA for the CDR3 is TGTGCCAGCAGCCAAGATTCGGGGGACGAGCAGTACTTC.

The CDR3 coding sequence is TGTGCCAGCAGCTTGTTTAAGGGGAGCAATCAGCCCCAGCATTTT. Protein product: CASSLFKGSNQPQHF. The gene calls are TRBV5-5 and TRBJ1-5; D may be TRBD1 (5 bases). The CDR3 extends over 15 amino acids. V was clipped by 1 base and J by 1 base, with 9 bases between them. Germline V gene sequence: CDR1 SGHKS, CDR2 YYEKEE (reference sequence).

This clonotype was seen many times. This chain joins TRBV10-3 and TRBJ2-1; D might be TRBD2 (6 bases). The CDR3 sequence is 13 residues long. V dropped 6 bases and J dropped 5 bases, with 11 bases sitting between them. CDR1 and CDR2 from the germline V gene are ENHRY and SYGVKD. The CDR3, as DNA: TGTGCCATCAGAGCCGGGACTCACAATGAGCAGTTCTTC. Translating it yields CAIRAGTHNEQFF.